These 3 T cell receptor beta chains originate from one sample sequenced in a study of blood T cell repertoires in COVID-19. Data came from immunoSEQ multiplex PCR; TCRdb stores just in-frame clones and leaves some out. The profile shows fewer than 300,000 clones, roughly 84% of them singletons. Specimen: peripheral blood. The receptors derive from a woman aged 18-30 years with acute or convalescent COVID-19.

This clone was observed a handful of times. The genes are TRBV18 and TRBJ2-7, with TRBD2 as a possible D gene (5 bases). Germline CDR1 and CDR2: KGHSH and LQKENI. CDR3 length: 13 amino acids. The V end lost 3 bases, the J end lost 4 bases, and 10 bases lay between the germline ends. Here the CDR3 reads CASSPQRWYEQYF. CDR3 coding DNA: TGTGCCAGCTCACCCCAGCGGTGGTACGAGCAGTACTTC.

The chain carries TRBV11-3 and TRBJ2-1; TRBD2 aligns across 10 bases. After removal of 1 base from V and 8 bases from J, the junction contained 14 bases not matched to a gene. This CDR3 has 18 residues. Germline values: CDR1 SGHNT, CDR2 YENEEA. CDR3 sequence: CASSLGSVAGGLLDEQFF. DNA of the CDR3: TGTGCCAGCAGCTTAGGATCGGTAGCGGGAGGCCTCTTGGATGAGCAGTTCTTC.

The V gene is TRBV28, the J gene TRBJ1-2, with D perhaps TRBD1 (6 bases). The CDR3 sequence is 14 residues long. Germline V lookup: CDR1 MDHEN, CDR2 SYDVKM. V lost 3 bases and J 2 bases, leaving 10 bases between the germline ends. CDR3: CASSFRGRNYGYTF. Here the CDR3 DNA reads TGTGCCAGCAGTTTCAGGGGACGGAACTATGGCTACACCTTC.